Below are 27 T cell receptor beta chains sequenced from a single sample in a study of blood T cell repertoires in COVID-19. The assay was immunoSEQ multiplex PCR, and TCRdb's table has in-frame clones only and misses some. The sample has 360,000 or so clones; almost 90% are singletons. Sequences were obtained from PBMCs or T cells enriched from blood (not recorded which). Source of these receptors: a woman aged 30 to 39 who had been exposed to COVID-19.

This clone was recorded a few times. The rearrangement uses TRBV9 and TRBJ1-1, with D possibly TRBD1 on 5 matching bases. The CDR3 runs to 18 residues. Per germline, CDR1 SGDLS and CDR2 YYNGEE. The V gene lost 2 bases and the J gene lost 2 bases, with 22 bases spanning the gap. The CDR3 DNA follows: TGTGCCAGCAGCGTGGTTCGGGGAGGGCAGGGCGCCAACACTGAAGCTTTCTTT. This codes for CASSVVRGGQGANTEAFF.

This clone showed up just a few times. The genes are TRBV6-1 and TRBJ1-2; D ambiguous. Germline CDR1 is MNHNS and CDR2 is SASEGT. This CDR3 comprises 13 residues. Trimming stripped 1 base from V and 4 bases from J, with 7 bases between. The CDR3 DNA reads TGTGCCAGCAGTGAAGGTCCAGGCTATGGCTACACCTTC. Its translation is CASSEGPGYGYTF.

V is TRBV3-1 (or the pseudogene TRBV3-2) and J is TRBJ2-7; tentative D call: TRBD2 (5 bases). V was cut by 5 bases and J by 2 bases, with 10 bases left in between. Germline assignment: CDR1 LGHDT and CDR2 YNNKEL (reference sequence). The CDR3 sequence is 13 residues long. The CDR3 DNA reads TGTGCCAGCAGCGTCCGGGAACCCTACGAGCAGTACTTC. Encoded protein: CASSVREPYEQYF.

The rearrangement uses TRBV5-4 and TRBJ1-2; a weak D match, TRBD1 (5 bases). Trimming cost V 1 base and J 2 bases, with 9 bases left between them. There are 14 residues in the CDR3. Germline V gives CDR1 SGHNT, CDR2 YYREEE (reference sequence). This CDR3 is CASSLTTANYGYTF. CDR3 DNA sequence: TGTGCCAGCAGCTTGACGACAGCCAACTATGGCTACACCTTC.

The CDR3 DNA sequence: TGTGCCAGTAAACGGACAGGGGACATCAACTCTGGCATTCAGTACTTC. This codes for CASKRTGDINSGIQYF. This chain connects TRBV19 to TRBJ2-4, with 9 bases that match TRBD1. V dropped 7 bases and J dropped 9; count of bases not matched to a gene: 16. CDR1 LNHDA and CDR2 SQIVND come from the germline V gene (reference sequence). This CDR3 has 16 residues.

The chain is built from TRBV27 and TRBJ2-3; D perhaps matches TRBD2 (6 bases). Germline loops: CDR1 MNHEY, CDR2 SMNVEV (reference sequence). The V gene lost 5 bases and the J gene lost 6 bases, with 21 bases spanning the gap. The CDR3 has 16 amino acids. CDR3 nucleotide sequence: TGTGCCAGCAGTCCCCGGGTAGCGGAACTGCGGGATACGCAGTATTTT. As protein: CASSPRVAELRDTQYF.

The V gene is TRBV5-1, the J gene TRBJ2-6; TRBD1 might be the D (5 bases). Deletions cut 6 bases from V and 2 bases from J, with 9 bases between. The CDR3 has 14 residues. In germline, CDR1 is SGHRS, CDR2 YFSETQ. The CDR3 DNA sequence: TGCGCCAGCACCAAGGACACTGGGGCCAACGTCCTGACTTTC. Protein: CASTKDTGANVLTF.

The V call is TRBV6-6, the J call TRBJ2-1; no clear D gene. V lost 2 bases, J lost 7 bases, and 6 bases lay in between. Germline CDR1 MNHNY, CDR2 SVGAGI (reference sequence). The CDR3 extends over 12 amino acids. In DNA, the CDR3 is TGTGCCAGCAGTTACGTCAAAAATGAGCAGTTCTTC. This sequence encodes CASSYVKNEQFF.

This chain joins TRBV7-3 and TRBJ2-6; maybe TRBD1 (6 bases). Germline CDR1 SGHTA, CDR2 FQGTGA. Trimming took off 7 bases at V and 0 bases at J, with 22 bases between the two ends. The CDR3 runs 19 residues. The CDR3 sequence: CASIPRAGVDPSGANVLTF. The CDR3 bases are TGTGCCAGCATCCCAAGGGCAGGGGTCGATCCCTCTGGGGCCAACGTCCTGACTTTC.

This sequence joins TRBV10-2 and TRBJ2-5, with a possible D match to TRBD2 (6 bases). V lost 3 bases and J lost 1, with 15 bases in between. Per germline, CDR1 WSHSY and CDR2 SAAADI. This CDR3 is 16 amino acids long. This CDR3 is CASSDLAGPLQETQYF. The CDR3 DNA follows: TGCGCCAGCAGTGACCTCGCGGGACCGCTCCAAGAGACCCAGTACTTC.

This clone is a singleton in its sample. The J gene is TRBJ2-5, the V gene TRBV3-1 (or the pseudogene TRBV3-2); 9 bases are shared with TRBD2. Germline-derived CDR1 and CDR2 are LGHDT and YNNKEL (reference sequence). Trimming removed 3 bases from V and 7 bases from J; junction bases left unmatched: 3. There are 13 residues in the CDR3. This CDR3 is CASSQELAGTQYF. The CDR3 DNA is TGTGCCAGCAGCCAGGAACTAGCGGGGACCCAGTACTTC.

V gene TRBV4-2 combines with J gene TRBJ2-1; D might be TRBD2 (6 bases). The CDR3 length is 18 residues. Germline CDR1 is LGHNA and CDR2 is YNFKEQ. Trimming pared 1 base from V and 7 bases from J, leaving 23 bases between. CDR3 in amino acids: CASSQAGTPIPGVNEQFF. Written as DNA, the CDR3 is TGTGCCAGCAGCCAAGCCGGGACTCCAATACCTGGGGTAAATGAGCAGTTCTTC.

This clone has only one observation. The chain uses TRBV28 and TRBJ1-2, with D perhaps matching TRBD1 (6 bases). V lost 4 bases, J lost 5 bases, and 26 bases lay in between. CDR3 length: 18 residues. The germline V gene encodes CDR1 MDHEN and CDR2 SYDVKM. The CDR3 DNA reads TGTGCCAGCAGTTCGGGCGTGGGCAGGGGTCGCCGTTTATATGGCTACACCTTC. As protein: CASSSGVGRGRRLYGYTF.

The rearrangement joins TRBV24-1 to TRBJ2-5; D might be TRBD2 (7 bases). CDR3 length equals 14 residues. Trimming shortened V by 7 bases and J by 5 bases, and 16 bases separated the two germline ends. CDR1 KGHDR and CDR2 SFDVKD come from the germline V gene. CDR3 in DNA: TGTGCCACCAGCTACCCGGGGGGCGAGGAGACCCAGTACTTC. It codes for CATSYPGGEETQYF.

The chain recombines TRBV27 with TRBJ2-3; possibly TRBD2 for D (6 bases). Trimming stripped 6 bases from V and 3 bases from J, with 10 bases between. Germline CDR1 is MNHEY and CDR2 is SMNVEV (reference sequence). This CDR3 spans 13 amino acids. The CDR3 loop is CASSGRGTDTQYF. For the CDR3, the DNA is TGTGCCAGCAGCGGGAGAGGAACAGATACGCAGTATTTT.

The rearrangement joins TRBV2 to TRBJ1-5; D uncertain. Germline lookup yields CDR1 SNHLY and CDR2 FYNNEI. V was pared by 2 bases and J by 8 bases, with 16 bases between. The CDR3 sequence is 15 residues long. DNA of the CDR3: TGTGCCAGCAGTGAAACCATCGGGCGGGAAGAGCCCCAGCATTTT. This translates into CASSETIGREEPQHF. The full variable domain, rest sourced from reference TRBV2 and TRBJ1-5, is EPEVTQTPSHQVTQMGQEVILRCVPISNHLYFYWYRQILGQKVEFLVSFYNNEISEKSEIFDDQFSVERPDGSNFTLKIRSTKLEDSAMYFCASSETIGREEPQHFGDGTRLSIL.

As concerns this clone: A read error may account for a junction end that differs from germline. DNA of the CDR3: TGTGCCAGCAGCTTATACGCCGGAGGGTACGAGCAGTACTTC. Its translation: CASSLYAGGYEQYF. V is TRBV27 and J is TRBJ2-7; a possible D gene is TRBD2 (6 bases). CDR3 length: 14 residues. Germline CDR1 reads MNHEY; CDR2 reads SMNVEV (reference sequence).

J is TRBJ1-1 and V is TRBV4-1; D is unclear. The CDR3 length is 15 residues. V was pared by 0 bases and J by 0 bases, with 8 bases between. Per germline, CDR1 MGHRA and CDR2 YSYEKL. The chain's CDR3 is CASSQEPGMNTEAFF. For the CDR3, the DNA is TGCGCCAGCAGCCAAGAGCCGGGGATGAACACTGAAGCTTTCTTT.

The chain carries TRBV19 and TRBJ1-5; D remains ambiguous. Germline assignment: CDR1 LNHDA and CDR2 SQIVND (reference sequence). Between the trimmed V and J ends, which lost 10 bases and 4 bases, there was a span of 14 bases. The CDR3 is 13 amino acids. CDR3 DNA: TGTGCCACCGCCCTAGAGGGAAATCAGCCCCAGCATTTT. The encoded protein is CATALEGNQPQHF.

This chain joins TRBV18 and TRBJ2-3; 8 bases are shared with TRBD2. From germline, CDR1 is KGHSH and CDR2 LQKENI. The J segment lost 1 base and the V segment lost 4 bases, leaving 4 bases of the junction unmatched. This CDR3 region has 15 residues. CDR3: CASSQLAAGTDTQYF. CDR3 sequence (DNA): TGTGCCAGCTCACAACTAGCGGCAGGCACAGATACGCAGTATTTT.

The chain recombines TRBV6-6 with TRBJ1-5; TRBD1 matches at 8 bases. This CDR3 has 14 residues. V was clipped by 5 bases and J by 4 bases; unmatched bases: 4. In germline, CDR1 is MNHNY, CDR2 SVGAGI (reference sequence). The CDR3 region is CASSGQGRNQPQHF. The CDR3 nucleotides are TGTGCCAGCAGTGGACAGGGTCGGAATCAGCCCCAGCATTTT.

The chain joins TRBV9 to TRBJ2-5; 8 bases map to TRBD2. Germline lookup yields CDR1 SGDLS and CDR2 YYNGEE. The V segment lost 2 bases and the J segment 1 base; nucleotides outside the gene matches: 4. The CDR3 runs 15 residues. Written as DNA, the CDR3 is TGTGCCAGCAGCGTGATAGCGGGGACCCAAGAGACCCAGTACTTC. Amino acids: CASSVIAGTQETQYF.

This clone was picked up one time. The gene calls are TRBV4-2 and TRBJ2-1; 11 bases fit TRBD2. Germline V gene sequence: CDR1 LGHNA, CDR2 YNFKEQ. V was pared by 1 base and J by 5 bases, with 4 bases of the junction left unmatched. The CDR3 runs to 16 residues. The DNA of the CDR3 is TGTGCCAGCAGCCAAGCCCAACTAGCGGGAGACAATGAGCAGTTCTTC. Its translation is CASSQAQLAGDNEQFF.

V is TRBV29-1 and J is TRBJ2-2; 12 nucleotides match TRBD1. J was trimmed by 7 bases and V by 1 base; bases with no gene match: 1. CDR1 is SQVTM and CDR2 is ANQGSEA in the germline V gene. This CDR3 is 14 amino acids long. CDR3 residues: CSVEGDRGRGELFF. The CDR3 region has the DNA TGCAGCGTTGAAGGGGACAGGGGGCGCGGGGAGCTGTTTTTT.

The V gene is TRBV11-2, the J gene TRBJ2-4, with D perhaps TRBD1 (6 bases). The ends were cut back, 4 bases at V and 8 bases at J, with 18 bases in the middle. The germline CDR1 and CDR2 sequences are SGHAT and FQNNGV. This CDR3 spans 15 amino acids. The CDR3 DNA is TGTGCCAGCAGCTCCGGACCGTCCAGGGGTGACATTCAGTACTTC. Amino acid sequence: CASSSGPSRGDIQYF.

The gene calls are TRBV30 and TRBJ1-4, with no clear D. Germline V gives CDR1 GTSNPN, CDR2 SVGIG (reference sequence). The CDR3 is 13 residues long. V was shortened by 8 bases and J by 8 bases, with 18 bases between the two germline ends. The CDR3 nucleotides read TGTGCCCAATCGGAGCGGCGTTCCGAAAAACTGTTTTTT. Translation: CAQSERRSEKLFF. Full variable domain (outside the CDR3, taken from reference TRBV30 and TRBJ1-4): SQTIHQWPATLVQPVGSPLSLECTVEGTSNPNLYWYRQAAGRGLQLLFYSVGIGQISSEVPQNLSASRPQDRQFILSSKKLLLSDSGFYLCAQSERRSEKLFFGSGTQLSVL.

The V call is TRBV5-1, the J call TRBJ1-2; D uncertain. There are 13 residues in the CDR3. Between the trimmed V and J ends, which lost 5 bases and 0 bases, there was a span of 8 bases. Looked up from germline, CDR1 is SGHRS and CDR2 is YFSETQ. CDR3 in amino acids: CASRNSTNYGYTF. CDR3 DNA: TGCGCCAGCAGGAACAGCACTAACTATGGCTACACCTTC.